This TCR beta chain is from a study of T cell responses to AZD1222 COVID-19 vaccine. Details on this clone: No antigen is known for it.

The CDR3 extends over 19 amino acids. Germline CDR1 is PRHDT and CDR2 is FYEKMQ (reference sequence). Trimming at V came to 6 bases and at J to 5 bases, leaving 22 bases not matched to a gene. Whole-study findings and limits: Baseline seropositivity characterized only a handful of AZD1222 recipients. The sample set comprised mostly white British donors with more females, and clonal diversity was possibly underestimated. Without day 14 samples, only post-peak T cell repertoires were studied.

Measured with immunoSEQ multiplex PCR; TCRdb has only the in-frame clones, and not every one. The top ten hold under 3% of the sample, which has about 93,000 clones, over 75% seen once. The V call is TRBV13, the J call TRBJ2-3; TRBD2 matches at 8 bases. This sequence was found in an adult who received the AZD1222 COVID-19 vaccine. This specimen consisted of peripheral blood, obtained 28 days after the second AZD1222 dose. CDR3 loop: CASRPQRETRGGSLDTQYF. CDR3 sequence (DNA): TGTGCCAGCAGACCCCAGCGGGAGACGAGAGGCGGATCCTTAGATACGCAGTATTTT. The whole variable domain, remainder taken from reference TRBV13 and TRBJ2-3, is AAGVIQSPRHLIKEKRETATLKCYPIPRHDTVYWYQQGPGQDPQFLISFYEKMQSDKGSIPDRFSAQQFSDYHSELNMSSLELGDSALYFCASRPQRETRGGSLDTQYFGPGTRLTVL.